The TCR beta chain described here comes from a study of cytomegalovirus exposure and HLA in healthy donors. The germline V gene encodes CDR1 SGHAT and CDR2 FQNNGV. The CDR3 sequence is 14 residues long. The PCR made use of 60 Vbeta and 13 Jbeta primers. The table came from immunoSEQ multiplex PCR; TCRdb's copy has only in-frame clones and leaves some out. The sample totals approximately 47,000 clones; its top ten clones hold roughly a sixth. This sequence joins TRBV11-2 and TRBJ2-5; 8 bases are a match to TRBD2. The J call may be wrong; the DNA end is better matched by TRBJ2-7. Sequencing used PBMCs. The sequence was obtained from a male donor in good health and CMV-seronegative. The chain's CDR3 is CASSSGTSEFEQYF. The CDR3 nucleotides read TGTGCCAGCAGCTCCGGGACTAGTGAATTCGAGCAGTACTTC.